This paragraph covers one TCR beta chain sequence. Its specific antigen is unknown. No much larger clonotype is one base removed from it; base qualities were not supplied. This record comes from a study of blood T cell repertoires in COVID-19 (dated by TCRdb to 2020 to 2021). Looking at the study overall: Samples covering the acute and convalescent phases of COVID-19 were provided by collaborators in the United States, Italy and Spain. A de-identified subject ID, COVID-19 status, age in years and sex were almost always included in the sample metadata. Deeply sampled blood TCRbeta repertoires from subjects exposed to, actively infected with, or recovered from COVID-19 were included in the dataset. Where available, HLA class I and class II types were taken from metadata supplied by the sample provider and were not determined by assay-based typing. Samples were obtained from the ongoing ImmuneRACE study (first 160 participants) and from over 1,000 subjects provided by 6 global collaborators. The material from the prospective study consisted of cDNA or gDNA derived from T cells, B-cell-depleted T cells, or PBMCs. The repertoires were released in a freely available public database meant as a resource for research on the immune response to SARS-CoV-2. Overall results and qualifications from the work: The amount of clinical and demographic metadata varied by source and participant and was provided uncurated.

From cysteine to phenylalanine, the CDR3 is 15 amino acids long. Solely the CDR3 DNA is kept, with 45 bases framed from the first base. Per the germline V gene (reference sequence), LGHDT is the CDR1 and YNNKEL is the CDR2. V was cut back by 0 bases and J by 2 bases, leaving a gap of 8 bases between them. The collaborating institutions used their own protocols to collect whole blood in K2EDTA tubes. For TCRbeta analysis, collaborators shipped samples in one of three forms: frozen whole blood, isolated PBMCs, or DNA extracted from either of those sample types. TCRbeta CDR3 regions were amplified from genomic DNA using the immunoSEQ Assay, a bias-controlled multiplex PCR. The original methods were these. The number of nucleated cells in each sample was estimated from the amplification of reference gene primers within the assay. To quantify the absolute abundance of each unique TCRbeta CDR3 rearrangement, sequence reads were collapsed and filtered. For each sample, productive Simpson clonality was calculated as the square root of Simpson's diversity index over productive rearrangements. Entries here come from immuneACCESS through TCRdb and include only in-frame sequences with V and J called. Some clones fail to appear in such tables; in the studies checked, an unresolved V gene covers under half of the shortfall, and the cause of the remainder is unknown. Clonal size and the V and J genes are those of that table, whereas D and trimming came from the DNA. The sample table records approximately 86,000 clones; roughly nine tenths of these occur just once. The top ten clonotypes cover 8.5% to 10% of the sample.

Input material: peripheral blood. The receptor comes from a middle-aged man with acute or convalescent COVID-19. This chain joins TRBV3-1 (or the pseudogene TRBV3-2) to TRBJ1-3; no D gene is confidently identified. The DNA is TGTGCCAGCAGCCAAGATCGGAGTCCTGGAAACACCATATATTTT. Its product reads: CASSQDRSPGNTIYF.